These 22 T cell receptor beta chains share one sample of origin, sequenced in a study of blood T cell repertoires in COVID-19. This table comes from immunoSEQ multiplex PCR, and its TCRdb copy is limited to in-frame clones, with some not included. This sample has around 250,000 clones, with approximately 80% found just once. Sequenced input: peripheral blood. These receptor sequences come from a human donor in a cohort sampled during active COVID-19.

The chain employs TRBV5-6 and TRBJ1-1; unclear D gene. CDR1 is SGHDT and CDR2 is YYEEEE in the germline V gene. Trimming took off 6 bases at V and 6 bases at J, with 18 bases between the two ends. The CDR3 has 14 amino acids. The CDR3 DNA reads TGTGCCAGCACGGAACGGTGGGCGATGCCTGAAGCTTTCTTT. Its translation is CASTERWAMPEAFF.

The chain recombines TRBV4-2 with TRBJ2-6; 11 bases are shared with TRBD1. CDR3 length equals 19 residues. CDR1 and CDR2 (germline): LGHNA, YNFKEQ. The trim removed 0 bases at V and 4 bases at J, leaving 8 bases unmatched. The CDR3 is CASSQDPPGQGAGANVLTF. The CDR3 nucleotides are TGTGCCAGCAGCCAAGATCCCCCCGGACAGGGGGCCGGGGCCAACGTCCTGACTTTC.

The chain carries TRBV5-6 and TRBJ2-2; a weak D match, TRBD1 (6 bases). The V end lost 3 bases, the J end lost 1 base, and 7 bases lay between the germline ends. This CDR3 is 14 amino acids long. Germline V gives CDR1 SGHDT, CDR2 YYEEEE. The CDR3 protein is CASSSTGNTGELFF. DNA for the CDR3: TGTGCCAGCAGCTCGACAGGGAACACCGGGGAGCTGTTTTTT.

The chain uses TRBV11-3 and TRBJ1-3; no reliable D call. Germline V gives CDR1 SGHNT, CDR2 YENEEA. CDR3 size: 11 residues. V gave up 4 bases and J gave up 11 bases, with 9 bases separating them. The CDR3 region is CASSSGRSIYF. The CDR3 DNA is TGTGCCAGCAGCTCCGGGAGATCCATATATTTT.

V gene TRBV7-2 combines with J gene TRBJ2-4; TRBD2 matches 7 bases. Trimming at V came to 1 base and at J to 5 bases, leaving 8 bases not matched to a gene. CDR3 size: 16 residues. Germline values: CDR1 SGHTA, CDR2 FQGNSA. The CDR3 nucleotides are TGTGCCAGCAGCTTAGGTGGGAGGGGAATCCAAAACATTCAGTACTTC. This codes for CASSLGGRGIQNIQYF.

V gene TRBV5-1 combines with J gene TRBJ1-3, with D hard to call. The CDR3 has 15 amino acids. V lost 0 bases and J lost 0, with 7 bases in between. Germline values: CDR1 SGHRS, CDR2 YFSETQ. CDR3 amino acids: CASSLGATSGNTIYF. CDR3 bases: TGCGCCAGCAGCTTGGGGGCAACCTCTGGAAACACCATATATTTT.

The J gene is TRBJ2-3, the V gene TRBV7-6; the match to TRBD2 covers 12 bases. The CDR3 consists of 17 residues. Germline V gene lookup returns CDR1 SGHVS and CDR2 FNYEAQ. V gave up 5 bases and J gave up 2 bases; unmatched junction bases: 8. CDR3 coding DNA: TGTGCCAGCAGCCCCCGACTAGCGGGAGACCCCACAGATACGCAGTATTTT. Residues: CASSPRLAGDPTDTQYF.

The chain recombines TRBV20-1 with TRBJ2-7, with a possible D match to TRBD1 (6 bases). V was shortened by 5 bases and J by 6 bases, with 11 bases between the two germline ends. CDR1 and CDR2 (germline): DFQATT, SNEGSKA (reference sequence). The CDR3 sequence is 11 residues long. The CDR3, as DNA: TGCAGTGCTCACAGGGTAGTCGAGCAGTACTTC. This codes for CSAHRVVEQYF.

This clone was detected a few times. This CDR3 is CASLGGAVSGELFF. For the CDR3, the DNA is TGTGCCAGCCTTGGGGGGGCAGTTTCCGGGGAGCTGTTTTTT. The rearrangement uses TRBV27 and TRBJ2-2; the D gene is possibly TRBD2 (7 bases). CDR3 size: 14 residues. V dropped 8 bases and J dropped 6 bases, with 16 bases sitting between them. Germline V gives CDR1 MNHEY, CDR2 SMNVEV (reference sequence).

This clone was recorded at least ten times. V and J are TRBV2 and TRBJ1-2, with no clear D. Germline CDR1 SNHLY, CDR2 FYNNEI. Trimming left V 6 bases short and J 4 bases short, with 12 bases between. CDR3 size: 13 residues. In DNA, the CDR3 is TGTGCCAGCAGCCAAGTGACGGGCTATGGCTACACCTTC. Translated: CASSQVTGYGYTF.

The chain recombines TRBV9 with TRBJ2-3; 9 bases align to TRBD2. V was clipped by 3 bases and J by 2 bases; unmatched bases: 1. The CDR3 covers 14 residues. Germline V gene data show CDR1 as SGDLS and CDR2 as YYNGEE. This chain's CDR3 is CASSASGITDTQYF. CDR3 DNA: TGTGCCAGCAGCGCTAGCGGGATCACAGATACGCAGTATTTT.

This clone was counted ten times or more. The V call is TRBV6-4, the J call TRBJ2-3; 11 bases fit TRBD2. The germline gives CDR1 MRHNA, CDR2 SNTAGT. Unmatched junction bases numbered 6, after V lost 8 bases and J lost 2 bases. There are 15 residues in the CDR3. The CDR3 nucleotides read TGTGCCAGCCGTAGCGGGGGGGCCGTCACAGATACGCAGTATTTT. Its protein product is CASRSGGAVTDTQYF.

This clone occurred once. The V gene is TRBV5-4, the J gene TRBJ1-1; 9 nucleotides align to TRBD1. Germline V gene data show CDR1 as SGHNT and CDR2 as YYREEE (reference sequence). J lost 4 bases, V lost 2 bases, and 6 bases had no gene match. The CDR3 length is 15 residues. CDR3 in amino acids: CASSLGTGWGTEAFF. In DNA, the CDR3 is TGTGCCAGCAGCTTAGGGACAGGGTGGGGCACTGAAGCTTTCTTT.

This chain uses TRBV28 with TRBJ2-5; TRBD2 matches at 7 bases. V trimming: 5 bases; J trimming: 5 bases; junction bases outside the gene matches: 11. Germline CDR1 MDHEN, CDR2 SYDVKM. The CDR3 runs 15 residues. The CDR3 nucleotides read TGTGCCAGCAGTGAACCGGGACTACGGTGGGAGACCCAGTACTTC. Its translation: CASSEPGLRWETQYF. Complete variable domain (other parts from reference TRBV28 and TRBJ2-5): DVKVTQSSRYLVKRTGEKVFLECVQDMDHENMFWYRQDPGLGLRLIYFSYDVKMKEKGDIPEGYSVSREKKERFSLILESASTNQTSMYLCASSEPGLRWETQYFGPGTRLLVL.

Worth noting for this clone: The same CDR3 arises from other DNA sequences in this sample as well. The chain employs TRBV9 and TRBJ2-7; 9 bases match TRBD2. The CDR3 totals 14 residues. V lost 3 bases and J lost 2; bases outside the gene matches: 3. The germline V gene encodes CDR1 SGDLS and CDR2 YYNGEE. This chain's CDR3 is CASSASGTTYEQYF. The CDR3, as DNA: TGTGCCAGCAGCGCTAGCGGGACTACCTACGAGCAGTACTTC. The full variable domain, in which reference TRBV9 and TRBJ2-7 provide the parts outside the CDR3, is DSGVTQTPKHLITATGQRVTLRCSPRSGDLSVYWYQQSLDQGLQFLIQYYNGEERAKGNILERFSAQQFPDLHSELNLSSLELGDSALYFCASSASGTTYEQYFGPGTRLTVT.

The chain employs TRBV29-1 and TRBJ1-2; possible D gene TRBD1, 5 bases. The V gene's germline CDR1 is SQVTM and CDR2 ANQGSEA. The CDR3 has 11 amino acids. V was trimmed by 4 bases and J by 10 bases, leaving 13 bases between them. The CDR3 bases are TGCAGCGTTGTCGAACCAGGGCTCTACACCTTC. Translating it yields CSVVEPGLYTF. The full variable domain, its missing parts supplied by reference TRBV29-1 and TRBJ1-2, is SAVISQKPSRDICQRGTSLTIQCQVDSQVTMMFWYRQQPGQSLTLIATANQGSEATYESGFVIDKFPISRPNLTFSTLTVSNMSPEDSSIYLCSVVEPGLYTFGSGTRLTVV.

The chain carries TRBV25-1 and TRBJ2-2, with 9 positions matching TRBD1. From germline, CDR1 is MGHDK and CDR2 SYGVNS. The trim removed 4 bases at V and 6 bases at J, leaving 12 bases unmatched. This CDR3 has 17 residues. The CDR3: CASSGAPGQGWPGELFF. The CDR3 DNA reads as TGTGCCAGCAGTGGAGCCCCGGGACAGGGATGGCCCGGGGAGCTGTTTTTT.

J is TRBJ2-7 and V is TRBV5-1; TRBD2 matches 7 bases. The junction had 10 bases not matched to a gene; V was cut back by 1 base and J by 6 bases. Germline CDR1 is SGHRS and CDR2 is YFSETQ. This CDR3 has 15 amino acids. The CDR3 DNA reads TGCGCCAGCAGCTTGACGGTAGCGGGCGCCTCCGAGCAGTACTTC. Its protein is CASSLTVAGASEQYF.

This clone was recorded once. The CDR3 DNA reads TGTGCCATCAGTGAGTCGCCGGGACAGGGGTTTGGTACTGAAGCTTTCTTT. The encoded protein is CAISESPGQGFGTEAFF. The V gene is TRBV10-3, the J gene TRBJ1-1, with 10 bases aligning to TRBD1. The CDR3 sequence is 17 residues long. Looked up from germline, CDR1 is ENHRY and CDR2 is SYGVKD. The V gene end was trimmed by 0 bases and the J gene end by 5 bases; junction bases not matched to a gene: 9.

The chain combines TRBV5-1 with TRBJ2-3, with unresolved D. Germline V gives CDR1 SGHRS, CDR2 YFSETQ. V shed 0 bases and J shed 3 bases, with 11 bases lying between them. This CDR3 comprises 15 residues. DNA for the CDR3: TGCGCCAGCAGCTTGGGGGCAGGTGTTACAGATACGCAGTATTTT. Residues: CASSLGAGVTDTQYF.

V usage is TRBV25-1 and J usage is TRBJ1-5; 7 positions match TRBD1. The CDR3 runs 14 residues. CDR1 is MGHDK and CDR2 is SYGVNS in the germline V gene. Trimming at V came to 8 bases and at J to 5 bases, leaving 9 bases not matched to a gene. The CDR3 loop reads CASAGTASHQPQHF. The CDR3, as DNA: TGTGCCAGCGCCGGGACAGCCTCCCATCAGCCCCAGCATTTT. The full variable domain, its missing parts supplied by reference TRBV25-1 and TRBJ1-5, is EADIYQTPRYLVIGTGKKITLECSQTMGHDKMYWYQQDPGMELHLIHYSYGVNSTEKGDLSSESTVSRIRTEHFPLTLESARPSHTSQYLCASAGTASHQPQHFGDGTRLSIL.

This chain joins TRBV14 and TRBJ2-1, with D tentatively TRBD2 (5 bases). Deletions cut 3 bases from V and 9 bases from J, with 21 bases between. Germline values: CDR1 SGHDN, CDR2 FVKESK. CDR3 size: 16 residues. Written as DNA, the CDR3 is TGTGCCAGCAGCCAGTTGGGGAGACCAACCTCCGGTGAGCAGTTCTTC. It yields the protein CASSQLGRPTSGEQFF.